This T cell receptor beta chain was documented in a study of STAT3 mutations in large granular lymphocyte leukemia. Overall study findings and caveats: At least one immunodominant TCR beta clonotype appeared in every T-cell large granular lymphocyte leukemia patient.

V was shortened by 4 bases and J by 3 bases, with 12 bases between the two germline ends. Germline V CDR1 and CDR2: SQVTM, ANQGSEA. The CDR3 loop spans 13 amino acids. TCRdb's table, derived via immunoSEQ multiplex PCR, lists solely in-frame clones and lacks some. Of 9,500 to 12,000 clones in the sample, around nine tenths were seen once. A remark on this clone: What it binds is unknown.

Sequencing used peripheral blood mononuclear cells. The chain uses TRBV29-1 and TRBJ1-2, with D tentatively TRBD1 (5 bases). The source is a man in his 60s with T-cell large granular lymphocyte leukemia. Some clones in this sample may be carry-over from other donors' samples. The CDR3 is CSVGKGQDYGYTF. CDR3 nucleotides: TGCAGCGTTGGTAAGGGGCAGGACTATGGCTACACCTTC.